This T cell receptor (beta chain) was sequenced for a study of T cell responses to AZD1222 COVID-19 vaccine. Overall study: Pooled together were second doses at about 4 or about 12 weeks.

Sequencing was performed with immunoSEQ multiplex PCR; in TCRdb, only in-frame clones are kept and a portion is missing. The sample yields 100,000 or so clones, more than 75% seen once. Study-wide points: Increased Spike-specific TCR breadth and depth were observed after two AZD1222 doses.

This clone was seen once. Its specificity is unknown. One end of the junction fails to match germline, which may point to a read error. The specimen comprised peripheral blood, sampled on day 0 of AZD1222 vaccination. The source of this sequence is an adult in good health.

CDR3 in amino acids: CAISDSKGTAAGRF. DNA for the CDR3: TGTGCCATCAGTGATAGTAAGGGAACTGCCGCTGGGAGATTT. The chain combines TRBV10-3 with TRBJ1-1; no reliable D call. CDR3 size: 14 residues. The germline CDR1 and CDR2 sequences are ENHRY and SYGVKD.